These T cell receptor beta chains were read from a single sample in a study of blood T cell repertoires in COVID-19. Profiled with immunoSEQ multiplex PCR; TCRdb holds only in-frame clones, not every one. The sample carries under 250,000 clones, around 89% recorded once. Sequenced material: PBMCs or T cells enriched from blood (not recorded which). The receptors derive from a young woman in a cohort exposed to, infected with or recovered from COVID-19 (not recorded which). Both conserved end residues are part of each CDR3. Each record gives: clone size, V gene, D gene, J gene, CDR3 DNA, CDR3 protein. D genes are given only for firm matches. Expanded clones get a size class; other rows say once, few or many, or leave the size out.

.	TRBV12-3/TRBV12-4	.	TRBJ2-6	TGTGCCAGCACCAATTCTGGGGCCAACGTCCTGACTTTC	CASTNSGANVLTF
.	TRBV4-1	.	TRBJ2-2	TGCGCCAGCAGCCAAGACTGGACATCCAACACCGGGGAGCTGTTTTTT	CASSQDWTSNTGELFF
.	TRBV6-1	TRBD1	TRBJ1-4	TGTGCCAGCAGCGAAGTGGACAGGGAAGAAAAACTGTTTTTT	CASSEVDREEKLFF
.	TRBV4-2	TRBD1	TRBJ2-1	TGTGCCAGCAGCCAAGACGGCGGACAGGGCGCCTCCTACAATGAGCAGTTCTTC	CASSQDGGQGASYNEQFF
.	TRBV5-1	TRBD2	TRBJ2-5	TGCGCCAGCACCCGACTAGCGGGGGGGAAAGAGACCCAGTACTTC	CASTRLAGGKETQYF
once	TRBV10-1	.	TRBJ2-3	TGCGCCAGCAGTGAGTCGACTTTTGCGGCGAACACAGATACGCAGTATTTT	CASSESTFAANTDTQYF
.	TRBV28	.	TRBJ2-2	TGTGCCAGCATGGGCGGGACGCTTGGGATCGGGGAGCTGTTTTTT	CASMGGTLGIGELFF
.	TRBV5-1	.	TRBJ2-5	TGCGCCAGCAGGAGGGATGGGAAAGAGACCCAGTACTTC	CASRRDGKETQYF
.	TRBV5-4	TRBD2	TRBJ2-5	TGTGCCAGCAGCTTTAATCGGGAGGGCAGGCGCGAGACCCAGTACTTC	CASSFNREGRRETQYF
.	TRBV28	.	TRBJ2-1	TGTGCCAGCAGCTCCCTAGCTGATACCTACAATGAGCAGTTCTTC	CASSSLADTYNEQFF
.	TRBV2	.	TRBJ2-4	TGTGCCAGCAGTGGGGCGAAAAACATTCAGTACTTC	CASSGAKNIQYF
.	TRBV10-3	TRBD2	TRBJ2-3	TGTGCCATCAGTGGGAGCCATAGCGGGGGCACAGATACGCAGTATTTT	CAISGSHSGGTDTQYF
.	TRBV11-2	.	TRBJ2-1	TGTGCCAGCAGCTTAGTGGGCCCGGATTACAATGAGCAGTTCTTC	CASSLVGPDYNEQFF
.	TRBV5-8	TRBD2	TRBJ2-1	TGTGCCAGCAGCTTGCAGGCTAGCGGATACAATGAGCAGTTCTTC	CASSLQASGYNEQFF
few	TRBV9	TRBD1	TRBJ1-6	TGTGCCAGCAGCACCCGGGACAGGGGGCTTTCACCCCTCCACTTT	CASSTRDRGLSPLHF
once	TRBV3-1/TRBV3-2	TRBD2	TRBJ2-7	TGTGCCAGCAGCCAAGCGGGAGGGGCTAGGGAGCAGTACTTC	CASSQAGGAREQYF
.	TRBV27	.	TRBJ1-5	TGTGCCAGCAGATCTCGACGGGATAGCAATCAGCCCCAGCATTTT	CASRSRRDSNQPQHF
.	TRBV6-5	TRBD1	TRBJ1-1	TGTGCCAGCTTTAAGGGGGCCATGAACACTGAAGCTTTCTTT	CASFKGAMNTEAFF
.	TRBV6-1	TRBD1	TRBJ1-1	TGTGCCAGCAGTGAAGCTTTAGGGGGGACAGGGGGCCGGACTGAAGCTTTCTTT	CASSEALGGTGGRTEAFF